This T cell receptor beta chain is drawn from a study of T cells in Graves' hyperthyroidism and ophthalmopathy. Broader study findings: Most clonotypes expanded in thyroid above 0.001 were likewise present in blood. Ophthalmopathy stood apart from stable hyperthyroidism in a 13 V-J model.

V was cut by 6 bases and J by 0 bases, with 12 bases left in between. Germline values: CDR1 MNHNS, CDR2 SASEGT. The CDR3 covers 14 residues. Subjects with ophthalmopathy showed a Clinical Activity Score no lower than 3, a NOSPECS grade no lower than 4, and a duration shorter than 3 months. This clonotype was found many times. The antigen is unknown. The TCR beta CDR3 regions underwent amplification using RNA transcripts as the source. First-round RT-PCR of the TCR CDR3 relied on the HTBI primer set. TCRdb recomputed calls from the multiplex PCR reads with MiXCR, one row per CDR3 protein. The sample shows roughly 600,000 distinct CDR3 sequences, roughly 15% of them seen only once.

The sample was blood. The receptor comes from a woman aged 45-65 years with Graves' ophthalmopathy. V gene TRBV6-1 combines with J gene TRBJ2-7, with a weak D call TRBD1 (5 bases). The CDR3 region has the DNA TGTGCCAGCAGCAGGGTCCCGGACTCCTACGAGCAGTACTTC. The encoded protein is CASSRVPDSYEQYF.